This T cell receptor beta chain was sequenced in a study of monozygotic twins with inflammatory bowel disease. General study results and limits: Support was lacking for any single strong IBD-associated signal or clonotype.

With regard to this clonotype: Its specificity is unknown.

An amount of about 3,500 ng of total RNA was used for each TCR library. After re-calling the 5' RACE reads, TCRdb lists one entry per CDR3 protein, DNA absent. This sample's table has about 200,000 distinct CDR3 sequences. This clonotype was sampled from a human donor with ulcerative colitis or Crohn's disease, or a healthy co-twin of an affected twin (not recorded which). The sample was blood.

This CDR3 reads CASRHRGVGANVLTF. The V gene is TRBV6-7, the J gene TRBJ2-6; the D call from TCRdb, TRBD1, cannot be confirmed without DNA. TRBV6-7 is an open reading frame, and its role is uncertain. The CDR3 loop spans 15 amino acids.